This T cell receptor beta chain was recovered during a study of persistence of HIV-infected CD4 T cells. Regarding the study as a whole: Antigen-responding cells were enriched for degenerate expanded CDR3beta sequences.

V was cut by 1 base and J by 2 bases, with 12 bases left in between. Per germline, CDR1 MGHRA and CDR2 YSYEKL. This CDR3 is built from 15 residues. The stimulus was lysate of CMV-infected fibroblasts, 8.5 to 10 ug/mL. Memory cells lacking CD40L and CD69 with high CD45RO were sorted. For approximately 17 hours, CD8-depleted PBMCs received anti-CD28/CD49d costimulation, a CD40-blocking antibody and enfuvirtide. The immunoSEQ assay was version 4, run in survey mode. Generated by immunoSEQ multiplex PCR, the TCRdb table keeps only in-frame clones and is missing some. This sample yields about 37,000 clones, of which approximately 84% are seen a single time; around 1.5% belongs to the top ten. This clone was detected only a few times. What it binds is unknown.

This clonotype was sampled from an adult man with HIV who was CMV-seropositive. This specimen was CD4+ T cells sorted from PBMCs after roughly 18-hour stimulation, taken from a patient who received antiretroviral therapy. The V call is TRBV4-1, the J call TRBJ2-7, with D possibly called TRBD1 or TRBD2 (5 bases each). CDR3 in amino acids: CASSQGLVGAYEQYF. In nucleotides, the CDR3 is TGCGCCAGCAGCCAAGGGCTAGTGGGGGCCTACGAGCAGTACTTC.